Below are 14 T cell receptor beta chains sequenced from a single sample in a study of blood T cell repertoires in COVID-19. Sequencing used immunoSEQ multiplex PCR; TCRdb keeps in-frame clones, though not all of them. Among a few hundred thousand clones listed, 86% were seen once. The sequencing input was peripheral blood. The source of these receptors is a woman aged 25 to 39 with active or convalescent COVID-19.

J is TRBJ1-2 and V is TRBV5-4; D is perhaps TRBD1 (6 bases). Trimming stripped 7 bases from V and 0 bases from J, with 16 bases between. The CDR3 extends over 15 amino acids. Per germline, CDR1 SGHNT and CDR2 YYREEE (reference sequence). This CDR3 is CASHSSQGSNYGYTF. DNA for the CDR3: TGTGCCAGCCACTCCTCTCAGGGGTCTAACTATGGCTACACCTTC.

This clone was picked up a small number of times. J is TRBJ1-6 and V is TRBV19; TRBD1 matches at 7 bases. V gave up 0 bases and J gave up 7 bases; unmatched junction bases: 6. The CDR3 has 16 residues. Germline V CDR1 and CDR2: LNHDA, SQIVND (reference sequence). The CDR3 here is CASSIDRRTGNSPLHF. In nucleotides, the CDR3 is TGTGCCAGTAGTATAGATCGAAGGACAGGAAATTCACCCCTCCACTTT.

The rearrangement uses TRBV7-8 and TRBJ1-3; D is ambiguous. V dropped 4 bases and J dropped 2 bases, with 12 bases sitting between them. Looked up from germline, CDR1 is SGHVS and CDR2 is FQNEAQ. The CDR3 is made up of 15 amino acids. The CDR3 region is CASSSSGGPGNTIYF. CDR3 nucleotides: TGTGCCAGCAGCTCCTCGGGAGGGCCTGGAAACACCATATATTTT.

This clone has a single count. The V gene is TRBV20-1, the J gene TRBJ2-1; D gene uncertain. The CDR3 is made up of 10 amino acids. Per germline, CDR1 DFQATT and CDR2 SNEGSKA (reference sequence). V was trimmed by 6 bases and J by 6 bases, leaving 6 bases between them. CDR3 bases: TGCAGTGCCCCTAGCAATGAGCAGTTCTTC. Amino acid sequence: CSAPSNEQFF.

The chain links TRBV25-1 to TRBJ2-1; TRBD1 aligns across 7 bases. V dropped 3 bases and J dropped 8; count of bases not matched to a gene: 13. The CDR3 is made up of 16 amino acids. Germline V gene lookup returns CDR1 MGHDK and CDR2 SYGVNS. The chain's CDR3 is CASSEVGRGQADEQFF. CDR3 DNA sequence: TGTGCCAGCAGTGAGGTTGGTAGGGGGCAAGCGGATGAGCAGTTCTTC. Based on the CDR3 plus reference TRBV25-1 and TRBJ2-1, the full variable domain is EADIYQTPRYLVIGTGKKITLECSQTMGHDKMYWYQQDPGMELHLIHYSYGVNSTEKGDLSSESTVSRIRTEHFPLTLESARPSHTSQYLCASSEVGRGQADEQFFGPGTRLTVL.

The rearrangement uses TRBV27 and TRBJ1-4; tentatively, D is TRBD1 (6 bases). CDR1 is MNHEY, CDR2 SMNVEV, per germline (reference sequence). The germline V and J ends were trimmed by 7 bases and 2 bases, with 17 bases remaining between them. The CDR3 totals 16 residues. The CDR3 here is CASNPTGLTTNEKLFF. Written as DNA, the CDR3 is TGTGCCAGCAACCCGACAGGCCTTACCACTAATGAAAAACTGTTTTTT.

The V and J genes are TRBV19 and TRBJ2-6; 10 bases line up with TRBD2. CDR1 and CDR2 from the germline V gene are LNHDA and SQIVND (reference sequence). This CDR3 is 17 amino acids long. V lost 5 bases and J lost 2; bases outside the gene matches: 6. The chain's CDR3 is CASSPSSGGAGANVLTF. The CDR3, as DNA: TGTGCCAGTAGTCCTTCTAGCGGGGGAGCTGGGGCCAACGTCCTGACTTTC.

The J gene is TRBJ2-2, the V gene TRBV7-9; 7 bases line up with TRBD2. CDR1 and CDR2 from the germline V gene are SEHNR and FQNEAQ (reference sequence). The CDR3 contains 18 residues. The J segment lost 5 bases and the V segment lost 2 bases, leaving 14 bases of the junction unmatched. CDR3 bases: TGTGCCAGCAGCTTACCTAGGCCCCGGGACTATGGGACCGGGGAGCTGTTTTTT. Protein sequence: CASSLPRPRDYGTGELFF.

This rearrangement joins TRBV7-2 to TRBJ2-4; weak D call: TRBD1 (6 bases). The CDR3 covers 13 residues. Trimming took off 5 bases at V and 7 bases at J, with 12 bases between the two ends. CDR1 and CDR2 (germline): SGHTA, FQGNSA. This chain's CDR3 is CASSPGHPNIQYF. Written as DNA, the CDR3 is TGTGCCAGCAGCCCGGGACATCCCAACATTCAGTACTTC.

This chain connects TRBV5-1 to TRBJ1-2, with D hard to call. V was cut by 4 bases and J by 3 bases, with 19 bases left in between. CDR1 is SGHRS and CDR2 is YFSETQ in the germline V gene. This CDR3 is 16 amino acids long. CDR3 sequence: CASSPPGTPSDYGYTF. The CDR3 DNA follows: TGCGCCAGCAGCCCGCCGGGAACACCTTCCGACTATGGCTACACCTTC.

The rearrangement joins TRBV30 to TRBJ1-2; 7 bases fit TRBD1. The trim removed 2 bases at V and 5 bases at J, leaving 8 bases unmatched. Germline V gives CDR1 GTSNPN, CDR2 SVGIG (reference sequence). CDR3 length: 14 amino acids. As DNA, the CDR3 is TGTGCCTGGAGTTTCTTACAGGGGCGTTATGGCTACACCTTC. This encodes CAWSFLQGRYGYTF.

The rearrangement links TRBV10-3 to TRBJ1-2; 8 bases line up with TRBD1. Germline CDR1 is ENHRY and CDR2 is SYGVKD. V shed 4 bases and J 2 bases; nucleotides not matched to a gene: 12. This CDR3 has 17 amino acids. The CDR3 protein is CAISGSAGTGPNYGYTF. Here the CDR3 DNA reads TGTGCCATCAGTGGTTCTGCCGGGACAGGTCCCAACTATGGCTACACCTTC.

This clone was observed a handful of times. The V call is TRBV7-3, the J call TRBJ2-7; D is possibly TRBD2 (5 bases). Trimming took off 0 bases at V and 6 bases at J, with 12 bases between the two ends. CDR1 and CDR2 from the germline V gene are SGHTA and FQGTGA. This CDR3 contains 14 residues. CDR3 loop: CASSLTRANPEQYF. The CDR3 DNA follows: TGTGCCAGCAGCTTAACGAGGGCGAACCCCGAGCAGTACTTC.

This clone has only a few counts. The gene calls are TRBV6-5 and TRBJ2-1, with 10 bases identical to TRBD1. Germline CDR1 MNHEY, CDR2 SVGAGI. The CDR3 loop spans 14 amino acids. The J segment lost 2 bases and the V segment lost 6 bases, leaving 1 base of the junction unmatched. The CDR3 bases are TGTGCCAGCAGGGACAGGGGGACCTACAATGAGCAGTTCTTC. As protein: CASRDRGTYNEQFF.